The 8 T cell receptor beta chains listed next were all sequenced from one sample in a study of blood T cell repertoires in COVID-19. Method: immunoSEQ multiplex PCR; TCRdb's copy keeps in-frame clones and lacks some. This table has 320,000 or so clones, approximately 81% appearing once. Sequencing was carried out using PBMCs or T cells enriched from blood (not recorded which). The receptors here all came from a woman younger than 45 who had been exposed to COVID-19.

Worth noting for this clone: The same CDR3 is also encoded by other DNA sequences in this sample. This sequence joins TRBV9 and TRBJ1-3, with TRBD1 identical over 8 bases. The V gene's germline CDR1 is SGDLS and CDR2 YYNGEE. V lost 0 bases and J lost 1; bases outside the gene matches: 0. The CDR3 sequence is 15 residues long. DNA of the CDR3: TGTGCCAGCAGCGTAGGGACAGGGTCTGGAAACACCATATATTTT. Amino acids: CASSVGTGSGNTIYF.

As to this clone: Other DNA sequences of this sample code for an identical CDR3. The chain links TRBV28 to TRBJ1-4; 9 nucleotides agree with TRBD1. Looked up from germline, CDR1 is MDHEN and CDR2 is SYDVKM. The CDR3 covers 15 residues. With V trimmed by 6 bases and J by 7 bases, 9 bases remained unmatched. Written as DNA, the CDR3 is TGTGCCAGCAGGGGATCCGGGACAGGGTCTGAAAAACTGTTTTTT. Translation gives CASRGSGTGSEKLFF.

CDR3 in amino acids: CASSLTGQGTVEAFF. CDR3 in DNA: TGTGCCAGCAGCCTAACCGGACAGGGGACAGTTGAAGCTTTCTTT. The rearrangement uses TRBV16 and TRBJ1-1; 9 bases are a match to TRBD1. Trimming at V came to 4 bases and at J to 7 bases, leaving 10 bases not matched to a gene. The CDR3 is 15 amino acids. Germline loops: CDR1 KGHSY, CDR2 FQNENV.

V gene TRBV6-5 combines with J gene TRBJ1-1, with TRBD1 matching over 9 bases. The CDR3 has 14 amino acids. Per germline, CDR1 MNHEY and CDR2 SVGAGI. With V trimmed by 6 bases and J by 7 bases, 9 bases remained unmatched. The CDR3 reads CASRPQGARGEAFF. CDR3 sequence (DNA): TGTGCCAGCAGACCACAGGGGGCGAGGGGTGAAGCTTTCTTT.

The rearrangement joins TRBV18 to TRBJ1-5; 7 nucleotides agree with TRBD1. The CDR3 runs to 17 residues. Germline V gene data show CDR1 as KGHSH and CDR2 as LQKENI. V gave up 0 bases and J gave up 4 bases; unmatched junction bases: 9. The CDR3 coding sequence is TGTGCCAGCTCACCACCGGGGGGACAGTACTCTAATCAGCCCCAGCATTTT. This translates into CASSPPGGQYSNQPQHF.

The J gene is TRBJ1-1, the V gene TRBV4-3, with 8 bases identical to TRBD1. Trimming took 6 bases from V and 6 from J; bases not matched to a gene: 9. The length of the CDR3 is 14 residues. From germline, CDR1 is LGHNA and CDR2 YSLEER. The CDR3 loop reads CASSGQGMKAEAFF. The CDR3 coding sequence is TGCGCCAGCAGTGGACAGGGAATGAAGGCTGAAGCTTTCTTT.

The chain carries TRBV21-1 and TRBJ2-2; the DNA was not used to check the table's D call, TRBD2. TRBV21-1 is deemed a pseudogene. The CDR3 is 18 amino acids. This chain's CDR3 is CASIPTSGFRPNTGELFF. CDR3 sequence (DNA): TGTGCCAGCATCCCGACTAGCGGGTTCCGACCTAACACCGGGGAGCTGTTTTTT.

V gene TRBV7-8 combines with J gene TRBJ2-7, with TRBD2 matching 10 bases. The length of the CDR3 is 15 residues. Looked up from germline, CDR1 is SGHVS and CDR2 is FQNEAQ. J gave up 5 bases and V 5 bases, and 9 bases lay outside the gene matches. CDR3 bases: TGTGCCAGCAGCCCCGGACTAGCGGAAAGGAACGAGCAGTACTTC. It yields the protein CASSPGLAERNEQYF.